These 24 T cell receptor beta chains share one sample of origin, sequenced in a study of T cells in Graves' hyperthyroidism and ophthalmopathy. The investigators amplified TCR beta CDR3 regions from RNA transcripts. RT-PCR in the first round (using the HTBI primer set) targeted the TCR CDR3. MiXCR, applied by TCRdb to the multiplex PCR reads, yields one record per CDR3 protein. The profile shows hundreds of thousands of distinct CDR3 sequences, around 24% of them singletons. The sample taken for sequencing was blood. These receptor sequences come from a woman in her thirties with Graves' ophthalmopathy.

V gene TRBV6-1 combines with J gene TRBJ2-7; no clear D gene. Trimming left V 7 bases short and J 1 base short, with 11 bases between. The CDR3 totals 13 residues. Germline CDR1 is MNHNS and CDR2 is SASEGT. The CDR3 nucleotides are TGTGCCAGCAATGGGCCGCTTTCCTACGAGCAGTACTTC. Translating it yields CASNGPLSYEQYF.

With respect to this clonotype: A much larger clone differs from this one at a single base, so this may be a read error. As the CDR3 is not closed by the conserved phenylalanine or tryptophan, this likely results from a read error. The chain uses TRBV11-2 and TRBJ1-2; D not certain. This CDR3 has 11 residues. Germline V lookup: CDR1 SGHAT, CDR2 FQNNGV. Trimming took 5 bases from V and 4 from J, leaving 5 bases between them. CDR3 nucleotide sequence: TGTGCCAGCAGCCCTACCTATGGCTACACCTAC. Its translation is CASSPTYGYTY.

This clonotype has at least ten counts. The chain employs TRBV29-1 and TRBJ2-7; D is possibly TRBD1 (6 bases). From germline, CDR1 is SQVTM and CDR2 ANQGSEA. V was cut by 4 bases and J by 6 bases, with 13 bases left in between. The CDR3 has 12 residues. CDR3 region: CSVGQDLGEQYF. CDR3 bases: TGCAGCGTTGGACAGGACCTAGGCGAGCAGTACTTC.

The rearrangement joins TRBV12-3 or TRBV12-4 to TRBJ2-7; TRBD2 aligns across 13 bases. The CDR3 is 16 amino acids. After removal of 6 bases from V and 7 bases from J, the junction contained 12 bases not matched to a gene. As DNA, the CDR3 is TGTGCCAGCAGCCGCTGGACTAGCGGGAGCCCGGGGGAGCAGTACTTC. Protein sequence: CASSRWTSGSPGEQYF.

The chain couples TRBV7-2 to TRBJ2-7, with D possibly TRBD2 on 7 matching bases. Germline V gives CDR1 SGHTA, CDR2 FQGNSA. The CDR3 runs to 12 residues. The V end lost 0 bases, the J end lost 10 bases, and 10 bases lay between the germline ends. The CDR3 region has the DNA TGTGCCAGCAGCTTAGCGGGGGGGCGCCAGTACTTC. This codes for CASSLAGGRQYF.

Ten or more counts support this clonotype. This chain uses TRBV2 with TRBJ2-2, with D maybe TRBD2 (5 bases). This CDR3 contains 16 residues. The V and J ends lost 2 bases and 7 bases respectively, with 17 bases between them. Per the germline V gene, CDR1 is SNHLY and CDR2 is FYNNEI. CDR3 sequence: CASSEQLEGLGGELFF. In DNA form, the CDR3 reads TGTGCCAGCAGTGAACAACTAGAGGGCTTGGGCGGGGAGCTGTTTTTT.

There are many counts of this clonotype. The chain recombines TRBV6-1 with TRBJ2-7, with a weak D call TRBD1 (5 bases). Per germline, CDR1 MNHNS and CDR2 SASEGT. Trimming cost V 6 bases and J 2 bases, with 8 bases left between them. This CDR3 spans 12 amino acids. CDR3: CASRDTTYEQYF. The CDR3 nucleotides are TGTGCCAGCAGGGACACGACCTACGAGCAGTACTTC.

Turning to this clonotype: This is likely a read error, given that the CDR3 carries no conserved phenylalanine or tryptophan at its end. The chain joins TRBV6-1 to TRBJ1-1, with D perhaps matching TRBD1 (5 bases). Looked up from germline, CDR1 is MNHNS and CDR2 is SASEGT. The CDR3 extends over 13 amino acids. V shed 11 bases and J shed 0 bases, with 13 bases lying between them. The CDR3 loop reads CAYSQGLNTEAFY. CDR3 coding DNA: TGTGCCTATAGTCAGGGTTTGAACACTGAAGCTTTCTAT.

The sample holds many counts of this clonotype. As DNA, the CDR3 is TGTGCCAGCAAACAGACAGGGGAGGTTCAGCCCCAGCATTTT. Protein sequence: CASKQTGEVQPQHF. The chain recombines TRBV28 with TRBJ1-5; 8 nucleotides line up with TRBD1. Unmatched junction bases numbered 8, after V lost 7 bases and J lost 6 bases. Germline V gene sequence: CDR1 MDHEN, CDR2 SYDVKM. CDR3 length equals 14 residues.

This clonotype was recorded at least ten times. V gene TRBV5-1 combines with J gene TRBJ1-1; D unclear. CDR1 and CDR2 from the germline V gene are SGHRS and YFSETQ. This CDR3 is built from 14 residues. V was cut by 2 bases and J by 0 bases, with 8 bases left in between. For the CDR3, the DNA is TGCGCCAGCAGCTTACGGAGCATGAACACTGAAGCTTTCTTT. Translation: CASSLRSMNTEAFF.

The rearrangement joins TRBV6-5 to TRBJ2-7, with 8 bases aligning to TRBD1. Germline CDR1 reads MNHEY; CDR2 reads SVGAGI. The V and J ends lost 0 bases and 9 bases, in that order; junction bases with no gene match: 16. The CDR3 is 17 amino acids. CDR3 amino acids: CASSYSRRQGRPLPQYF. For the CDR3, the DNA is TGTGCCAGCAGTTACTCGCGGCGACAGGGGCGACCCTTACCGCAGTACTTC.

This clonotype turned up a few times. V gene TRBV12-3 or TRBV12-4 combines with J gene TRBJ2-3, with 11 bases identical to TRBD2. V lost 3 bases to trimming and J lost 0 bases; unmatched junction nucleotides: 5. The CDR3 extends over 17 amino acids. Written as DNA, the CDR3 is TGTGCCAGCAGTTTGATTTTAGCGGGGGGGAGCACAGATACGCAGTATTTT. Residues: CASSLILAGGSTDTQYF.

This clonotype was detected many times. This chain uses TRBV12-3 or TRBV12-4 with TRBJ2-1; 7 bases line up with TRBD2. The CDR3 is made up of 14 amino acids. V shed 2 bases and J 4 bases; nucleotides not matched to a gene: 2. The CDR3 sequence is CASSLSGGYNEQFF. Here the CDR3 DNA reads TGTGCCAGCAGTTTATCGGGGGGATACAATGAGCAGTTCTTC.

This clonotype was observed at least ten times. The chain has TRBV7-9 and TRBJ2-7; TRBD1 matches 7 bases. The V and J ends lost 5 bases and 5 bases, in that order; junction bases with no gene match: 6. Looked up from germline, CDR1 is SEHNR and CDR2 is FQNEAQ (reference sequence). The CDR3 totals 13 residues. This CDR3 reads CASSPGTADEQYF. CDR3 sequence (DNA): TGTGCCAGCAGCCCTGGGACAGCAGACGAGCAGTACTTC.

The chain couples TRBV12-3 or TRBV12-4 to TRBJ1-1; the match to TRBD1 covers 7 bases. This CDR3 spans 13 amino acids. V lost 0 bases to trimming and J lost 6 bases; unmatched junction nucleotides: 1. This chain's CDR3 is CASSLAGGPEAFF. For the CDR3, the DNA is TGTGCCAGCAGTTTAGCAGGGGGCCCTGAAGCTTTCTTT.

This clonotype has only a few counts. CDR3 sequence reads: CASSAWTERLGEQYF. The CDR3 DNA reads as TGTGCCAGCAGTGCTTGGACAGAACGTCTTGGGGAGCAGTACTTC. This chain links TRBV6-1 with TRBJ2-7, with a weak D call TRBD1 (6 bases). The V end was cut by 4 bases, the J end by 7 bases, with 20 bases between. This CDR3 has 15 amino acids. Germline CDR1 and CDR2: MNHNS and SASEGT.

This clonotype was recorded many times. The genes are TRBV28 and TRBJ2-7, with TRBD1 matching 7 bases. CDR1 is MDHEN, CDR2 SYDVKM, per germline. The V segment lost 4 bases and the J segment 2 bases; nucleotides outside the gene matches: 8. This CDR3 contains 15 residues. CDR3: CASSSLGQVPYEQYF. The DNA for the CDR3 is TGTGCCAGCAGTTCCTTAGGACAGGTACCCTACGAGCAGTACTTC.

In its sample, this clonotype was seen many times. The V call is TRBV5-1, the J call TRBJ1-5; possibly TRBD1 for D (5 bases). The ends were cut back, 0 bases at V and 0 bases at J, with 13 bases in the middle. Looked up from germline, CDR1 is SGHRS and CDR2 is YFSETQ. The CDR3 is 17 amino acids. In DNA, the CDR3 is TGCGCCAGCAGCTTGGAGCCAGGGCGGGATAGCAATCAGCCCCAGCATTTT. Protein sequence: CASSLEPGRDSNQPQHF.

This clonotype was detected many times. The chain employs TRBV5-1 and TRBJ2-5; TRBD2 matches 12 bases. This CDR3 contains 17 residues. Germline V gene data show CDR1 as SGHRS and CDR2 as YFSETQ. The junction had 9 bases not matched to a gene; V was cut back by 4 bases and J by 2 bases. The chain's CDR3 is CASSPGSTSGGQETQYF. The CDR3 bases are TGCGCCAGCAGCCCGGGATCGACTAGCGGGGGTCAAGAGACCCAGTACTTC.

This clonotype was observed at least ten times. The rearrangement uses TRBV6-1 and TRBJ1-5; D remains unclear. This CDR3 spans 10 amino acids. Germline V gives CDR1 MNHNS, CDR2 SASEGT. Trimming cost V 10 bases and J 4 bases, with 5 bases left between them. In DNA form, the CDR3 reads TGTGCCAACATAAATCAGCCCCAGCATTTT. It encodes CANINQPQHF.

The sample holds a few counts of this clonotype. V gene TRBV7-8 combines with J gene TRBJ2-7, with D perhaps given as TRBD1 or TRBD2 (5 bases each). V dropped 5 bases and J dropped 8 bases, with 10 bases sitting between them. The CDR3 runs to 11 residues. CDR1 is SGHVS and CDR2 is FQNEAQ in the germline V gene. The CDR3 DNA reads as TGTGCCAGCAGCCTGAGGGACCAGCAGTACTTC. It codes for CASSLRDQQYF.

This clonotype has ten or more counts. CDR3: CASSLREPGYEQYF. The CDR3 DNA reads as TGTGCCAGCAGCCTCAGGGAACCAGGGTACGAGCAGTACTTC. The V gene is TRBV6-1, the J gene TRBJ2-7; TRBD1 might be the D (5 bases). Trimming took off 6 bases at V and 4 bases at J, with 16 bases between the two ends. The CDR3 has 14 amino acids. Germline CDR1 and CDR2: MNHNS and SASEGT.

As concerns this clonotype: Just one base apart from a much larger clone, this may be a read error. The V and J genes are TRBV2 and TRBJ2-7, with unresolved D. CDR1 is SNHLY and CDR2 is FYNNEI in the germline V gene. The CDR3 totals 12 residues. The chain's CDR3 is CASCETGYEQYF. CDR3 nucleotide sequence: TGTGCCAGCTGTGAAACCGGCTACGAGCAGTACTTC.

This clonotype was seen at least ten times. The chain carries TRBV19 and TRBJ1-1; D remains unclear. The CDR3 is 13 amino acids. V was pared by 4 bases and J by 1 base, with 7 bases between. CDR1 and CDR2 (germline): LNHDA, SQIVND (reference sequence). The CDR3 bases are TGTGCCAGTAGTAACAACTGGAACACTGAAGCTTTCTTT. As protein: CASSNNWNTEAFF.